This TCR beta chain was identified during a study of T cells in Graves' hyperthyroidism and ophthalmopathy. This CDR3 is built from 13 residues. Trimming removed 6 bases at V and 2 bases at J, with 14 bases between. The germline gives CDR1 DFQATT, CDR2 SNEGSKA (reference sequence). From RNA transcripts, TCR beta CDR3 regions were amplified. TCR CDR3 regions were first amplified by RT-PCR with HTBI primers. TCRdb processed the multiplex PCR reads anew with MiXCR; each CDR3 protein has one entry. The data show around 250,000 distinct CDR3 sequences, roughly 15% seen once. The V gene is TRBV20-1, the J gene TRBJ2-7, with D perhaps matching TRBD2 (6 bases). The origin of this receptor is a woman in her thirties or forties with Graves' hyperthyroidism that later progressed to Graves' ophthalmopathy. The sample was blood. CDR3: CSAKYSGPYEQYF. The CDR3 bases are TGCAGTGCCAAATATAGCGGTCCCTACGAGCAGTACTTC.